The sequence of this T cell receptor beta chain was determined in a study of blood T cell repertoires in COVID-19. Study details: In each case, the material was cDNA or gDNA derived from T cells, B-cell-depleted T cells, or PBMCs.

Categorization into cohorts depended on clinical history that participants reported. As handled by the study authors: Nucleated cell counts were estimated from reference gene primer amplification. Assay used: immunoSEQ multiplex PCR; TCRdb lists only in-frame clones, some missing. V and J calls and clone size are given by that table; D and trimming were obtained from the DNA. This sample has about 280,000 clones, with 85% to 95% found just once. The CDR3 runs 15 residues. The junction had 8 bases not matched to a gene; V was cut back by 6 bases and J by 7 bases. Germline-derived CDR1 and CDR2 are MNHNS and SASEGT.

Sequencing was carried out using PBMCs or T cells enriched from blood (not recorded which). The rearrangement joins TRBV6-1 to TRBJ2-7; TRBD2 matches 14 bases. This TCR was sampled from a man between 35 and 55 years old who had been exposed to COVID-19. In nucleotides, the CDR3 is TGTGCCAGCAGCTTGGGACTAGCGGGAGCTTCTGAGCAGTACTTC. This codes for CASSLGLAGASEQYF.